This T cell receptor (beta chain) was retrieved from a study of blood T cell repertoires in COVID-19. Overall study context: Sites across the United States, Italy and Spain contributed samples from acute and convalescent COVID-19. In each case, the material was cDNA or gDNA derived from T cells, B-cell-depleted T cells, or PBMCs.

Source study methods: Reference gene primer amplification gave nucleated cell count estimates. Assay used: immunoSEQ multiplex PCR; TCRdb lists only in-frame clones, some missing. V and J calls and clone size are those listed in that table; D and trimming were worked out from the DNA. The data contain some 50,000 clones, roughly nine tenths of them seen just once; the ten biggest clones take up about 9%. Trimming left V 10 bases short and J 4 bases short, with 13 bases between. The germline V gene encodes CDR1 LNHDA and CDR2 SQIVND (reference sequence). The CDR3 runs 12 residues. The sample was peripheral blood. The V and J genes are TRBV19 and TRBJ1-2; D may be TRBD1 (6 bases). The receptor's source is a human donor in a cohort sampled during active COVID-19. CDR3 loop: CATSTQGYGYTF. CDR3 bases: TGTGCCACCTCTACACAGGGCTATGGCTACACCTTC.